The rows below give T cell receptor beta chains drawn from one sample of a study of blood T cell repertoires in COVID-19. The data were produced by immunoSEQ multiplex PCR, yet TCRdb's version contains in-frame clones alone and is incomplete. The table has 100,000 to 120,000 clones, under 90% seen once. The sequencing input was peripheral blood. These receptors were collected from a man of 80 years or more with acute or convalescent COVID-19. The CDR3 runs from the conserved cysteine through the conserved F or W. Fields, in order: clone size, J gene, V gene, D gene, CDR3 protein, CDR3 DNA. D genes are given only for firm matches. Expanded clones get a size class; other rows say once, few or many, or leave the size out.

size: NA; J: TRBJ1-2; V: TRBV12-3/TRBV12-4; D: NA; CDR3: CASSLFGRGYTF; DNA: TGTGCCAGCAGTTTATTTGGGAGAGGCTACACCTTC
size: NA; J: TRBJ1-6; V: TRBV18; D: NA; CDR3: CASSPMPQAMGFNSPLHF; DNA: TGTGCCAGCTCACCAATGCCCCAGGCGATGGGTTTTAATTCACCCCTCCACTTT
size: NA; J: TRBJ2-1; V: TRBV28; D: TRBD2; CDR3: CASSPGTSGRANEQFF; DNA: TGTGCCAGCAGTCCAGGGACTAGCGGGAGGGCCAATGAGCAGTTCTTC
size: NA; J: TRBJ2-1; V: TRBV5-1; D: TRBD2; CDR3: CASSLAGTTNYNEQFF; DNA: TGCGCCAGCAGCTTGGCCGGGACTACCAACTACAATGAGCAGTTCTTC
size: NA; J: TRBJ2-3; V: TRBV5-1; D: TRBD2; CDR3: CASTRTSGVTDTQYF; DNA: TGCGCCAGCACTCGGACTAGCGGAGTCACAGATACGCAGTATTTT
size: NA; J: TRBJ2-3; V: TRBV7-9; D: TRBD2; CDR3: CASSLTTSGVTDTQYF; DNA: TGTGCCAGCAGCCTGACGACTAGCGGAGTCACAGATACGCAGTATTTT
size: once; J: TRBJ2-3; V: TRBV27; D: TRBD2; CDR3: CASSREGMTDTQYF; DNA: TGTGCCAGCAGTCGGGAGGGGATGACAGATACGCAGTATTTT
size: NA; J: TRBJ2-1; V: TRBV7-7; D: NA; CDR3: CASSLDGLYNEQFF; DNA: TGTGCTAGCAGCTTAGATGGACTGTACAATGAGCAGTTCTTC
size: NA; J: TRBJ1-5; V: TRBV10-3; D: NA; CDR3: CAISESGGGDQPQHF; DNA: TGTGCCATCAGTGAGTCAGGAGGTGGGGATCAGCCCCAGCATTTT
size: NA; J: TRBJ2-7; V: TRBV29-1; D: TRBD1; CDR3: CSVEDTGTGSNEQYF; DNA: TGCAGCGTAGAAGATACCGGGACAGGGAGCAACGAGCAGTACTTC
size: NA; J: TRBJ1-1; V: TRBV28; D: NA; CDR3: CASSEQGFRTEAFF; DNA: TGTGCCAGCAGTGAACAGGGTTTTAGGACTGAAGCTTTCTTT
size: NA; J: TRBJ1-5; V: TRBV30; D: NA; CDR3: CAWSVLSKGQPQHF; DNA: TGTGCCTGGAGTGTACTTTCCAAGGGGCAGCCCCAGCATTTT
size: NA; J: TRBJ2-5; V: TRBV11-2; D: TRBD2; CDR3: CASIQGAGGRQETQYF; DNA: TGTGCCAGCATCCAAGGGGCGGGAGGCCGACAAGAGACCCAGTACTTC
size: NA; J: TRBJ2-1; V: TRBV6-2/TRBV6-3; D: TRBD2; CDR3: CASSATSGRGAYNEQFF; DNA: TGTGCCAGCAGTGCAACTAGCGGGAGGGGGGCCTACAATGAGCAGTTCTTC
size: NA; J: TRBJ2-1; V: TRBV5-6; D: NA; CDR3: CASSPGFYNEQFF; DNA: TGTGCCAGCAGTCCGGGATTCTACAATGAGCAGTTCTTC
size: NA; J: TRBJ1-1; V: TRBV5-4; D: TRBD1; CDR3: CASSLGPYIDRGVEAFF; DNA: TGTGCCAGCAGCTTGGGACCCTATATCGACAGGGGTGTTGAAGCTTTCTTT
size: NA; J: TRBJ2-2; V: TRBV29-1; D: TRBD2; CDR3: CSVGAGGPGTGELFF; DNA: TGCAGCGTGGGAGCGGGAGGGCCTGGCACCGGGGAGCTGTTTTTT
size: NA; J: TRBJ1-3; V: TRBV21-1; D: NA; CDR3: CASSSPRAGAGNTIYF; DNA: TGTGCCAGCAGCTCCCCGCGGGCGGGAGCAGGAAACACCATATATTTT
size: NA; J: TRBJ1-6; V: TRBV6-4; D: NA; CDR3: CASSGTVFNSPLHF; DNA: TGTGCCAGCAGTGGGACAGTTTTTAATTCACCCCTCCACTTT
size: NA; J: TRBJ1-1; V: TRBV4-1; D: NA; CDR3: CASSQDGGDYTEAFF; DNA: TGCGCCAGCAGCCAAGATGGAGGAGACTACACTGAAGCTTTCTTT
size: NA; J: TRBJ2-3; V: TRBV19; D: TRBD2; CDR3: CASTRTSVTDTQYF; DNA: TGTGCCAGTACCCGGACTAGCGTCACAGATACGCAGTATTTT
size: NA; J: TRBJ2-2; V: TRBV7-2; D: NA; CDR3: CASSLALTGELFF; DNA: TGTGCCAGCAGCTTAGCGCTAACCGGGGAGCTGTTTTTT
size: NA; J: TRBJ2-1; V: TRBV28; D: TRBD2; CDR3: CASSPAGGPRNEQFF; DNA: TGTGCCAGCAGTCCAGCGGGAGGGCCGAGGAATGAGCAGTTCTTC
size: NA; J: TRBJ1-5; V: TRBV29-1; D: NA; CDR3: CSAGRDNQPQHF; DNA: TGCAGCGCCGGACGGGATAATCAGCCCCAGCATTTT
size: NA; J: TRBJ1-1; V: TRBV5-6; D: NA; CDR3: CASSLEELNTEAFF; DNA: TGTGCCAGCAGCTTGGAGGAGTTGAACACTGAAGCTTTCTTT
size: few; J: TRBJ2-3; V: TRBV6-6; D: NA; CDR3: CATTGLGGTDTQYF; DNA: TGTGCCACCACAGGGTTAGGGGGCACAGATACGCAGTATTTT
size: NA; J: TRBJ1-2; V: TRBV28; D: TRBD1; CDR3: CASSRRGTGGGDGYTF; DNA: TGTGCCAGCAGCCGGCGGGGGACAGGAGGTGGAGATGGCTACACCTTC
size: NA; J: TRBJ1-1; V: TRBV16; D: TRBD1; CDR3: CASSPRTGAFF; DNA: TGTGCCAGCAGCCCCAGGACAGGAGCTTTCTTT
size: NA; J: TRBJ1-2; V: TRBV4-2; D: TRBD1; CDR3: CASSQALGGQGVLSGYTF; DNA: TGTGCCAGCAGCCAAGCTTTGGGAGGACAGGGAGTATTGAGTGGCTACACCTTC
size: NA; J: TRBJ2-1; V: TRBV19; D: NA; CDR3: CASSISRNSYNEQFF; DNA: TGTGCCAGTAGTATTAGCCGCAACTCCTACAATGAGCAGTTCTTC
size: few; J: TRBJ2-1; V: TRBV19; D: TRBD1; CDR3: CASTKDRGYEQFF; DNA: TGTGCCAGTACCAAAGACAGGGGCTATGAGCAGTTCTTC
size: NA; J: TRBJ1-2; V: TRBV6-1; D: NA; CDR3: CASSERSRHGYTF; DNA: TGTGCCAGCAGTGAGCGGTCCCGGCATGGCTACACCTTC
size: many; J: TRBJ1-3; V: TRBV19; D: NA; CDR3: CASSIRTSSGNTIYF; DNA: TGTGCCAGTAGTATTAGAACGAGCTCTGGAAACACCATATATTTT
size: NA; J: TRBJ1-4; V: TRBV27; D: TRBD1; CDR3: CASSLLGTGTEEKLFF; DNA: TGTGCCAGCAGTTTATTAGGCACAGGGACAGAGGAAAAACTGTTTTTT
size: few; J: TRBJ2-4; V: TRBV6-6; D: NA; CDR3: CASSSSGGLAKNIQYF; DNA: NA
size: NA; J: TRBJ2-7; V: TRBV27; D: TRBD2; CDR3: CASSGPGLAGAYYEQYF; DNA: TGTGCCAGCAGTGGCCCGGGACTAGCGGGAGCCTACTACGAGCAGTACTTC
size: NA; J: TRBJ2-7; V: TRBV5-1; D: TRBD1; CDR3: CASSRTGQGSEQYF; DNA: TGCGCCAGCAGCCGAACCGGACAGGGGAGCGAGCAGTACTTC
size: NA; J: TRBJ2-3; V: TRBV6-2/TRBV6-3; D: TRBD2; CDR3: CASSLSTSGRTDTQYF; DNA: TGTGCCAGCAGTTTGAGTACTAGCGGGAGAACAGATACGCAGTATTTT
size: NA; J: TRBJ1-5; V: TRBV6-1; D: NA; CDR3: CASSEIEGSWKPQHF; DNA: TGTGCCAGCAGTGAAATAGAGGGATCGTGGAAGCCCCAGCATTTT
size: NA; J: TRBJ1-2; V: TRBV18; D: TRBD1; CDR3: CASSPPNRQGAQRGAADGYTF; DNA: TGTGCCAGCTCACCCCCGAATCGACAGGGGGCCCAACGGGGCGCGGCGGATGGCTACACCTTC
size: NA; J: TRBJ2-7; V: TRBV28; D: TRBD1; CDR3: CASSGTGEAYEQYF; DNA: TGTGCCAGCAGTGGGACAGGGGAGGCCTACGAGCAGTACTTC
size: NA; J: TRBJ2-2; V: TRBV10-3; D: TRBD1; CDR3: CAISGQGANTGELFF; DNA: TGTGCCATCAGTGGACAGGGCGCGAACACCGGGGAGCTGTTTTTT
size: NA; J: TRBJ2-2; V: TRBV11-2; D: TRBD1; CDR3: CASSFRSRQGSAGELFF; DNA: TGTGCCAGCAGCTTTAGATCGCGACAGGGGAGTGCCGGGGAGCTGTTTTTT
size: NA; J: TRBJ2-3; V: TRBV5-4; D: TRBD2; CDR3: CASSPGGLAADTQYF; DNA: TGTGCCAGCAGCCCGGGGGGGCTAGCCGCAGATACGCAGTATTTT
size: NA; J: TRBJ1-1; V: TRBV6-5; D: NA; CDR3: CASSYAGTTNTEAFF; DNA: TGTGCCAGCAGTTACGCGGGGACGACTAACACTGAAGCTTTCTTT
size: once; J: TRBJ2-7; V: TRBV28; D: NA; CDR3: CASSNQYITYEQYF; DNA: TGTGCCAGCAGTAACCAGTACATTACCTACGAGCAGTACTTC
size: NA; J: TRBJ2-7; V: TRBV28; D: TRBD2; CDR3: CASSGSGGRVYEQYF; DNA: TGTGCCAGCAGTGGCAGCGGCGGGAGGGTCTACGAGCAGTACTTC
size: NA; J: TRBJ2-7; V: TRBV29-1; D: TRBD2; CDR3: CSVLAGERYEQYF; DNA: TGCAGCGTATTAGCGGGAGAACGGTACGAGCAGTACTTC
size: NA; J: TRBJ2-3; V: TRBV6-1; D: NA; CDR3: CASSEYTGLVTQYF; DNA: TGTGCCAGCAGTGAATATACAGGGCTGGTTACGCAGTATTTT
size: NA; J: TRBJ2-3; V: TRBV5-1; D: NA; CDR3: CASSFSSRDTQYF; DNA: TGCGCCAGCAGCTTCAGTTCCAGGGATACGCAGTATTTT
size: NA; J: TRBJ2-3; V: TRBV4-1; D: NA; CDR3: CASSQDWSTDTQYF; DNA: TGCGCCAGCAGCCAAGATTGGAGTACAGATACGCAGTATTTT
size: NA; J: TRBJ2-3; V: TRBV2; D: NA; CDR3: CASSPSPSTDTQYF; DNA: TGTGCCAGCTCACCGAGCCCTAGCACAGATACGCAGTATTTT
size: NA; J: TRBJ2-5; V: TRBV3-1/TRBV3-2; D: NA; CDR3: CASSQGAAKETQYF; DNA: TGTGCCAGCAGCCAAGGGGCAGCAAAAGAGACCCAGTACTTC
size: NA; J: TRBJ2-7; V: TRBV6-2/TRBV6-3; D: TRBD1; CDR3: CASSSTGGTGKQYF; DNA: TGTGCCAGCAGTTCGACAGGGGGAACCGGCAAGCAGTACTTC